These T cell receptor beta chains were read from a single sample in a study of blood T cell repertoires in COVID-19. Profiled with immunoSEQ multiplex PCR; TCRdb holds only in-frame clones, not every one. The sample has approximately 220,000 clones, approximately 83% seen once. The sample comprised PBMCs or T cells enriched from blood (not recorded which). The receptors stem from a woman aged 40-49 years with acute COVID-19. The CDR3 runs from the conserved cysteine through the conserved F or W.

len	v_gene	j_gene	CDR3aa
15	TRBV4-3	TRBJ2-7	CASSQERLSPYEQYF
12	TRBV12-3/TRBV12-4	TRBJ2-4	CASSSNRGLQYF
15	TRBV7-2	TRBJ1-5	CASSLGRGNNQPQHF
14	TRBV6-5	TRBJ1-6	CASSYSRVLSPLHF
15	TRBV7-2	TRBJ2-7	CASSFSGVIAYEQYF
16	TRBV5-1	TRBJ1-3	CASSRESSYSGNTIYF
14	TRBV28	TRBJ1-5	CASSSDRDKRPQHF
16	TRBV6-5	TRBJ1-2	CASRYHQGVGIDGYTF
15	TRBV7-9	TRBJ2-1	CASSPRPGSPEEQFF
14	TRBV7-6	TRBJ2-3	CASSLVTSPDTQYF
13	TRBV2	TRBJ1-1	CASSADRGSEAFF
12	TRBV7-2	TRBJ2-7	CASSLVTREQYF
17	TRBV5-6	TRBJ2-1	CASSPRQGRRWDNEQFF
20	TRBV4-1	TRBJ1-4	CASSRVGTGGSLATNEKLFF
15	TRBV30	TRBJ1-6	CAWTPGTGDNSPLHF
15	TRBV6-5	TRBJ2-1	CASSPDRGPYNEQFF
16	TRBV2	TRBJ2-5	CASSVGLAGEQETQYF
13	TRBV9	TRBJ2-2	CASSVSGTGELFF
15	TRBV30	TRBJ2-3	CAWTPGGGGTDTQYF
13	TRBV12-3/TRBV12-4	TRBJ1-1	CASRMTGNTEAFF
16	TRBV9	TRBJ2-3	CASSVGQGATGDTQYF
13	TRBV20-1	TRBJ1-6	CSASPDTDSPLHF
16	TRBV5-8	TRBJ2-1	CASSLVQGAIYNEQFF
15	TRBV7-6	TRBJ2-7	CASSQSPGQTYEQYF
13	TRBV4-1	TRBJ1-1	CATGQAMNTEAFF
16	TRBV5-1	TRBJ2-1	CASSLSTSGGYNEQFF